A selection of T cell receptor beta chains follows, all from one sample in a study of OX40 agonist ivuxolimab in advanced cancers. Clones were sequenced by immunoSEQ multiplex PCR, and TCRdb holds only the in-frame ones, with some missing. The sample lists tens of thousands of clones, about 91% seen once, with roughly 6.9% in the top ten. Sequencing was performed on CD4+ or CD8+ T cells sorted from blood, taken in a trial of the OX40 agonist ivuxolimab. All receptors come from an adult with an advanced solid tumor such as melanoma, head and neck, liver or kidney cancer. CDR3s include the opening cysteine and the closing phenylalanine or tryptophan. D genes are given only for firm matches. Expanded clones are given a class, and other clones once, few, many or no size at all.

size: once
V: TRBV6-6
J: TRBJ1-2
D: TRBD1
DNA: TGTGCCAGCACCAGACAGGGGGGGTACTATGGCTACACCTTC
CDR3: CASTRQGGYYGYTF

size: NA
V: TRBV4-1
J: TRBJ2-4
D: NA
DNA: TGCGCCAGCAGCCAAGGGACCCCTCTAGCCAAAAACATTCAGTACTTC
CDR3: CASSQGTPLAKNIQYF

size: NA
V: TRBV11-2
J: TRBJ1-4
D: NA
DNA: TGTGCCAGCAGCTTACGTCCCGGCCGAACTAATGAAAAACTGTTTTTT
CDR3: CASSLRPGRTNEKLFF

size: NA
V: TRBV30
J: TRBJ1-1
D: NA
DNA: TGTGCCTGGAGTGTAGCGCGTGAAGCTTTCTTT
CDR3: CAWSVAREAFF

size: NA
V: TRBV6-5
J: TRBJ2-2
D: NA
DNA: TGTGCCAGCAGTTACTTGGGTTTGGACACCGGGGAGCTGTTTTTT
CDR3: CASSYLGLDTGELFF

size: NA
V: TRBV27
J: TRBJ2-5
D: NA
DNA: TGTGCCAGCAGTAGAGACGCTGCTAGGTCGCAGTACTTC
CDR3: CASSRDAARSQYF

size: NA
V: TRBV10-3
J: TRBJ2-7
D: TRBD1
DNA: TGTGCCACATATGAACCGAGGACAGGGGGCGAGCAGTACTTC
CDR3: CATYEPRTGGEQYF

size: few
V: TRBV19
J: TRBJ2-6
D: NA
DNA: TGTGCCAGTAGTACACAGGGCTACGGGGCCAACGTCCTGACTTTC
CDR3: CASSTQGYGANVLTF

size: NA
V: TRBV6-5
J: TRBJ2-3
D: TRBD2
DNA: TGTGCCAGCAGTTACCTAGCGGCGGGCACAGATACGCAGTATTTT
CDR3: CASSYLAAGTDTQYF

size: NA
V: TRBV5-1
J: TRBJ2-2
D: NA
DNA: TGCGCCAGCAGCTTGGCCCAGGCATACGGGGAGCTGTTTTTT
CDR3: CASSLAQAYGELFF

size: NA
V: TRBV10-3
J: TRBJ2-5
D: TRBD2
DNA: TGTGCCAGCAGGACTAGCGGGGCTCAAGAGACCCAGTACTTC
CDR3: CASRTSGAQETQYF

size: NA
V: TRBV28
J: TRBJ1-4
D: NA
DNA: TGTGCCAGCAGCTCGAGGGACGGGTGGGAGGAAAAACTGTTTTTT
CDR3: CASSSRDGWEEKLFF

size: few
V: TRBV11-2
J: TRBJ1-5
D: NA
DNA: TGTGCCAGCAGCTTAGAAGGGTATAGCAATCAGCCCCAGCATTTT
CDR3: CASSLEGYSNQPQHF

size: NA
V: TRBV7-6
J: TRBJ2-5
D: TRBD2
DNA: TGTGCCAGCAGGGATCCGGGACTAGCGTCTCAAGAGACCCAGTACTTC
CDR3: CASRDPGLASQETQYF

size: once
V: TRBV19
J: TRBJ1-2
D: NA
DNA: TGTGCCAGTAGTATAGACACAGCTCGTGCTTTTGGCTACACCTTC
CDR3: CASSIDTARAFGYTF

size: NA
V: TRBV19
J: TRBJ2-2
D: TRBD1
DNA: TGTGCCAGTTCCCCTCGGACAGGGAACACCGGGGAGCTGTTTTTT
CDR3: CASSPRTGNTGELFF

size: once
V: TRBV27
J: TRBJ1-2
D: NA
DNA: TGTGCCAGCACCGCCTTTGGGGGGCAAGGCTACACCTTC
CDR3: CASTAFGGQGYTF

size: NA
V: TRBV28
J: TRBJ1-2
D: NA
DNA: TGTGCCAGCAGTTTGAGGGGGATGGACTATGGCTACACCTTC
CDR3: CASSLRGMDYGYTF

size: NA
V: TRBV30
J: TRBJ1-5
D: NA
DNA: TGTGCCTGGAATCATGGGTATAATCAGCCCCAGCATTTT
CDR3: CAWNHGYNQPQHF

size: NA
V: TRBV18
J: TRBJ2-7
D: NA
DNA: TGTGCCAGCCAACTCCGATCGGGTCCCTACGAGCAGTACTTC
CDR3: CASQLRSGPYEQYF

size: NA
V: TRBV28
J: TRBJ1-5
D: TRBD1
DNA: TGTGCCAGCAGTCCGACAGGGGGCAACAATCAGCCCCAGCATTTT
CDR3: CASSPTGGNNQPQHF

size: NA
V: TRBV6-1
J: TRBJ1-5
D: NA
DNA: TGTGCCAGCACACGCAGGGTAAGCAATCAGCCCCAGCATTTT
CDR3: CASTRRVSNQPQHF

size: NA
V: TRBV7-9
J: TRBJ2-1
D: TRBD2
DNA: TGTGCCAGCAGCTTAGCTCGACTAGCGGACGCGAGGTACAATGAGCAGTTCTTC
CDR3: CASSLARLADARYNEQFF

size: NA
V: TRBV10-3
J: TRBJ2-3
D: TRBD1
DNA: TGTGCCATCAGTGAGTCAGTGGGACAGGGACGCGGAGATACGCAGTATTTT
CDR3: CAISESVGQGRGDTQYF

size: NA
V: TRBV5-4
J: TRBJ1-2
D: NA
DNA: TGTGCCAGCAGCTTGGAAAGGACGCAAGGTGGCTACACCTTC
CDR3: CASSLERTQGGYTF

size: NA
V: TRBV5-1
J: TRBJ2-7
D: NA
DNA: TGCGCCAGCACTGTAGACGAATCCTACGAGCAGTACTTC
CDR3: CASTVDESYEQYF

size: NA
V: TRBV9
J: TRBJ2-2
D: TRBD1
DNA: TGTGCCAGCAGCGTAAGGACAGGGGGCTCCGGGGAGCTGTTTTTT
CDR3: CASSVRTGGSGELFF

size: NA
V: TRBV5-1
J: TRBJ2-5
D: NA
DNA: TGCGCCAGCATGCTAAGCGGTTTACAAGAGACCCAGTACTTC
CDR3: CASMLSGLQETQYF

size: NA
V: TRBV28
J: TRBJ1-5
D: NA
DNA: TGTGCCAGCAGTTTAAGCGGGGAGAATCAGCCCCAGCATTTT
CDR3: CASSLSGENQPQHF

size: NA
V: TRBV29-1
J: TRBJ1-5
D: NA
DNA: TGCAGCGTTGCTGGGGTTGGGGGATTAAGCAATCAGCCCCAGCATTTT
CDR3: CSVAGVGGLSNQPQHF

size: NA
V: TRBV7-9
J: TRBJ1-1
D: NA
DNA: TGTGCCAGCAGCCTCAGGGTTTTCGGCAGTGAAGCTTTCTTT
CDR3: CASSLRVFGSEAFF

size: NA
V: TRBV27
J: TRBJ2-5
D: TRBD2
DNA: TGTGCCAGCAGTTCCTCGGGACTAGCGGGAGAGACCCAGTACTTC
CDR3: CASSSSGLAGETQYF

size: NA
V: TRBV7-3
J: TRBJ2-7
D: TRBD2
DNA: TGTGCCAGCAGCTTAACGCCGGGAGGGCCCTACGAGCAGTACTTC
CDR3: CASSLTPGGPYEQYF

size: NA
V: TRBV6-5
J: TRBJ2-7
D: NA
DNA: TGTGCCAGCAAAAAAGAACGGGTACGGGCCGAGCAGTACTTC
CDR3: CASKKERVRAEQYF

size: NA
V: TRBV5-6
J: TRBJ2-3
D: TRBD1
DNA: TGTGCCAGCACGGGACAGCTCACAGATACGCAGTATTTT
CDR3: CASTGQLTDTQYF

size: NA
V: TRBV28
J: TRBJ2-5
D: TRBD2
DNA: TGTGCCAGCAGTTTGCCCGGGGGGGGGACCCAGTACTTC
CDR3: CASSLPGGGTQYF

size: once
V: TRBV28
J: TRBJ2-3
D: TRBD1
DNA: TGTGCCAGCAGTTTAGGACAGGTAACAGATACGCAGTATTTT
CDR3: CASSLGQVTDTQYF

size: NA
V: TRBV27
J: TRBJ2-7
D: NA
DNA: TGTGCCAGCAGCCCGGGACTGACAACCTACGAGCAGTACTTC
CDR3: CASSPGLTTYEQYF

size: once
V: TRBV27
J: TRBJ2-2
D: TRBD2
DNA: TGTGCCAGCAGCCGTAGCGGGTCGAACACCGGGGAGCTGTTTTTT
CDR3: CASSRSGSNTGELFF

size: NA
V: TRBV5-1
J: TRBJ1-4
D: TRBD1
DNA: TGCGCCAGCAGCTTAGGGACAGGTGATCGAGAAAAACTGTTTTTT
CDR3: CASSLGTGDREKLFF

size: NA
V: TRBV30
J: TRBJ2-1
D: NA
DNA: TGTGCCTGGAGGAACCTTGGGGGCGTAGGAGGGTTCTTC
CDR3: CAWRNLGGVGGFF

size: NA
V: TRBV28
J: TRBJ1-2
D: TRBD1
DNA: TGTGCCAGCAGTAACTACCAACAGGGGAAGGATGGCTACACCTTC
CDR3: CASSNYQQGKDGYTF

size: NA
V: TRBV19
J: TRBJ2-1
D: NA
DNA: TGTGCCAGTAGTCCCAACCAGGGGCCCAGGCAGTTCTTC
CDR3: CASSPNQGPRQFF

size: NA
V: TRBV2
J: TRBJ2-5
D: TRBD1
DNA: TGTGCCAGCAGTGATGTGGACAGGGGCCAAGAGACCCAGTACTTC
CDR3: CASSDVDRGQETQYF

size: NA
V: TRBV19
J: TRBJ1-5
D: NA
DNA: TGTGCCAGTAATCTTCAGGGGATCAATCAGCCCCAGCATTTT
CDR3: CASNLQGINQPQHF